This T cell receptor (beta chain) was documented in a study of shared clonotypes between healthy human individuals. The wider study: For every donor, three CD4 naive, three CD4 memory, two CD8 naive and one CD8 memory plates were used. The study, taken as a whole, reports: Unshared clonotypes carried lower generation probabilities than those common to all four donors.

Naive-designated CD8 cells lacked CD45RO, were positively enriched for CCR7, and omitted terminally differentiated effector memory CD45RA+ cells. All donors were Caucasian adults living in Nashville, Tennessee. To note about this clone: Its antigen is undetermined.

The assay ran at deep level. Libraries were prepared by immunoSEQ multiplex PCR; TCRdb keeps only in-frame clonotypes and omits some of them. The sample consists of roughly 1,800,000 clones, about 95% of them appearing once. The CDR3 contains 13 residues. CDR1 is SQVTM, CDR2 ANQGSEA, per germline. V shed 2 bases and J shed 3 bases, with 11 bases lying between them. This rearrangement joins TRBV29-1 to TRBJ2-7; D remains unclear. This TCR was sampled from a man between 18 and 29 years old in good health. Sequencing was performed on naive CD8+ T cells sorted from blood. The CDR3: CSVESPADYEQYF. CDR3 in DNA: TGCAGCGTTGAATCTCCGGCAGACTACGAGCAGTACTTC.